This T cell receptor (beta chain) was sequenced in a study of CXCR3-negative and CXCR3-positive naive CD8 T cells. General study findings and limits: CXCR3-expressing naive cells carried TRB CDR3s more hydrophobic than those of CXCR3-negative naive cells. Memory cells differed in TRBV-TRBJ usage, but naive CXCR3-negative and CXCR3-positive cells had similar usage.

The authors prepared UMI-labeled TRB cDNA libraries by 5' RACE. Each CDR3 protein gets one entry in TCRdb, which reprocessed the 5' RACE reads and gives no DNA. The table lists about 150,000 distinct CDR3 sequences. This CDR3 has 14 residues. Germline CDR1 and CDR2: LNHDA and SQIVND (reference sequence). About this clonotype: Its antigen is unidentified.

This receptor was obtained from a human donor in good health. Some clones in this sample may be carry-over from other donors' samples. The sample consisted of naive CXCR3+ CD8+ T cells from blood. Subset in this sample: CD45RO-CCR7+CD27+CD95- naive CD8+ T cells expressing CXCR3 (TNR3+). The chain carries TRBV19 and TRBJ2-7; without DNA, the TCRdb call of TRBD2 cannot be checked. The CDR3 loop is CASSPASGDYEQYF.